The clone carrying this T cell receptor (beta chain) was observed many times. There are 15 residues in the CDR3. Germline V lookup: CDR1 SGHRS, CDR2 YFSETQ. Unmatched junction bases numbered 7, after V lost 4 bases and J lost 8 bases. The data derive from a study of metastatic and nonmetastatic thyroid tumors. TCRdb reanalyzed the PCR reads with MiXCR. Of 9,900 or so clones in the sample, roughly 9.8% were seen once. Thyroid surgery was preceded by no treatment in any patient. The sample was tumor tissue. This receptor was identified in a female donor with papillary thyroid cancer or a benign thyroid nodule (not recorded which). Some clones in this sample may be carry-over from other donors' samples. The rearrangement links TRBV5-1 to TRBJ1-4; TRBD1 aligns across 11 bases. CDR3 coding DNA: TGCGCCAGCAGCCGAGGGACAGGGGGGGGAGAAAAACTGTTTTTT. Protein product: CASSRGTGGGEKLFF.